These 24 T cell receptor beta chains were sequenced from one sample in a study of regulatory T cells in long-lasting Graves disease. Time point indicated: newly diagnosed GD, antithyroid drugs for less than 3 months. Following extraction of RNA from PBMCs, that RNA was used to make the TCR library. Sequencing libraries for TCR beta were prepared with iRepertoire HTBI primers and Arm-PCR of CDR3 regions. MiXCR, run by TCRdb on the multiplex PCR reads, gives a single entry per CDR3 protein. The table lists around 500,000 distinct CDR3 sequences, approximately 16% of them singletons, with about 25% in the top ten. These data are also associated with another study on T cells in Graves' hyperthyroidism and ophthalmopathy.

Sequenced here: peripheral blood mononuclear cells (PBMCs), sampled at new diagnosis, from a patient treated with antithyroid drugs. These receptors were taken from a woman aged 40 to 65 with Graves disease.

The CDR3 region has the DNA TGTGCCAGCAGGCTAGGCTCGGGGCCTATCACAGATACGCAGTATTTT. Residues: CASRLGSGPITDTQYF. The chain links TRBV7-9 to TRBJ2-3, with D tentatively TRBD1 or TRBD2 (5 bases each). With 6 bases removed from V and 2 bases from J, the gap between germline ends came to 18 bases. This CDR3 spans 16 amino acids. CDR1 and CDR2 from the germline V gene are SEHNR and FQNEAQ (reference sequence).

Of note for this clonotype: One end of the junction is discordant with germline, which a read error may explain. This CDR3 is CASSLQGAGENF. CDR3 in DNA: TGTGCCAGCAGTTTACAGGGGGCTGGAGAGAATTTC. The chain joins TRBV12-3 or TRBV12-4 to TRBJ1-2, with 8 positions matching TRBD1. The CDR3 consists of 12 residues.

This clonotype came up once. V gene TRBV28 combines with J gene TRBJ1-2; unclear D gene. The CDR3 totals 13 residues. Germline V gives CDR1 MDHEN, CDR2 SYDVKM. Trimming cost V 4 bases and J 7 bases, with 13 bases left between them. This CDR3 is CASSSRPRGGYTF. In nucleotides, the CDR3 is TGTGCCAGCAGTTCTCGGCCCCGAGGTGGCTACACCTTC.

V and J are TRBV12-3 or TRBV12-4 and TRBJ1-2, with D possibly being TRBD1 (6 bases). The CDR3 spans 14 residues. V shed 5 bases and J shed 8 bases, with 18 bases lying between them. DNA for the CDR3: TGTGCCAGCAGTGACCAGGGGCAGGACGGGGGCTACACCTTC. Translated, it gives CASSDQGQDGGYTF.

This clonotype appeared many times. The rearrangement links TRBV27 to TRBJ2-7; TRBD2 matches at 9 bases. This CDR3 has 17 amino acids. Germline trimming cut 8 bases from V and 2 bases from J; bases unmatched to any gene: 16. CDR1 and CDR2 from the germline V gene are MNHEY and SMNVEV (reference sequence). The CDR3 is CASARQAPASGAYEQYF. CDR3 DNA sequence: TGTGCCAGCGCCAGGCAGGCTCCGGCTAGCGGGGCCTACGAGCAGTACTTC.

This clonotype was counted at least ten times. This chain joins TRBV30 and TRBJ2-7; a possible D gene is TRBD1 (6 bases). Germline V gene data show CDR1 as GTSNPN and CDR2 as SVGIG (reference sequence). The CDR3 length is 14 residues. The germline V and J ends were trimmed by 1 base and 4 bases, with 14 bases remaining between them. The CDR3 reads CAWSGVGRGYEQYF. CDR3 nucleotides: TGTGCCTGGAGTGGTGTAGGCAGGGGTTACGAGCAGTACTTC.

About this clonotype itself: At one end, the junction sequence differs from germline, possibly due to a read error. The chain recombines TRBV19 with TRBJ2-1; D not resolved. Germline-derived CDR1 and CDR2 are LNHDA and SQIVND (reference sequence). This CDR3 has 14 residues. The CDR3 spells CVSSISSSYNEQFF. CDR3 sequence (DNA): TGTGTCAGTAGTATATCCAGTTCCTACAATGAGCAGTTCTTC. The full variable domain, rest sourced from reference TRBV19 and TRBJ2-1, is DGGITQSPKYLFRKEGQNVTLSCEQNLNHDAMYWYRQDPGQGLRLIYYSQIVNDFQKGDIAEGYSVSREKKESFPLTVTSAQKNPTAFYLCVSSISSSYNEQFFGPGTRLTVL.

This sequence joins TRBV19 and TRBJ1-6, with D unclear. V was shortened by 6 bases and J by 9 bases, with 18 bases between the two germline ends. Germline lookup yields CDR1 LNHDA and CDR2 SQIVND (reference sequence). The CDR3 sequence is 15 residues long. The CDR3 nucleotides read TGTGCCAGTAGCCCACTAGTCGAGGGAATTTCACCCCTCCACTTT. This codes for CASSPLVEGISPLHF.

This clonotype was recorded many times. This sequence joins TRBV11-2 and TRBJ2-7; TRBD2 is a possible D gene (7 bases). Deletions cut 1 base from V and 0 bases from J, with 10 bases between. Germline V gene sequence: CDR1 SGHAT, CDR2 FQNNGV. The CDR3 loop spans 15 amino acids. CDR3 region: CASSLGGGFSYEQYF. CDR3 in DNA: TGTGCCAGCAGCTTAGGCGGGGGCTTCTCCTACGAGCAGTACTTC.

This clonotype was recorded many times. This chain joins TRBV3-1 and TRBJ2-1; D is possibly TRBD1 (5 bases). The CDR3 spans 15 residues. CDR1 is LGHDT, CDR2 YNNKEL, per germline (reference sequence). Trimming left V 0 bases short and J 3 bases short, with 9 bases between. The CDR3 DNA sequence: TGTGCCAGCAGCCAAGATCCTGACAGCTACAATGAGCAGTTCTTC. The encoded protein is CASSQDPDSYNEQFF.

With respect to this clonotype: This could be a read error, since a much larger clone is one nucleotide away. V and J are TRBV4-2 and TRBJ2-3; no reliable D call. The CDR3 runs 17 residues. Trimming took 0 bases from V and 1 from J, leaving 14 bases between them. Germline values: CDR1 LGHNA, CDR2 YNFKEQ. CDR3 nucleotide sequence: TGTGCCAGCAGCCAAGAGGGGTGGGTCCCCGGCACAGATACGCAGTATTTT. It yields the protein CASSQEGWVPGTDTQYF.

V and J are TRBV20-1 and TRBJ2-5; TRBD2 matches at 8 bases. V was clipped by 6 bases and J by 4 bases; unmatched bases: 7. CDR3 size: 13 residues. The germline V gene encodes CDR1 DFQATT and CDR2 SNEGSKA (reference sequence). The CDR3: CSARPGGPETQYF. The CDR3 DNA sequence: TGCAGTGCACGGCCGGGGGGGCCAGAGACCCAGTACTTC.

This clonotype has just a few counts. The rearrangement links TRBV7-9 to TRBJ1-2, with 7 bases identical to TRBD1. Germline CDR1 SEHNR, CDR2 FQNEAQ (reference sequence). The CDR3 runs to 15 residues. The V gene end was trimmed by 2 bases and the J gene end by 4 bases; junction bases not matched to a gene: 7. The CDR3 is CASSLNRGEFYGYTF. In DNA, the CDR3 is TGTGCCAGCAGCTTAAACAGGGGAGAATTCTATGGCTACACCTTC.

This clonotype turned up a few times. This may arise from a read error, as a much more abundant clone is one base away. V gene TRBV11-2 combines with J gene TRBJ2-7, with D perhaps matching TRBD2 (6 bases). The V end lost 1 base, the J end lost 7 bases, and 14 bases lay between the germline ends. The CDR3 sequence is 14 residues long. CDR1 and CDR2 from the germline V gene are SGHAT and FQNNGV. The DNA of the CDR3 is TGTGCCAGCAGCTTAGTAACGGGCGCGGGGGAGCAGTACTTC. It is translated as CASSLVTGAGEQYF. The whole variable domain, remainder taken from reference TRBV11-2 and TRBJ2-7, is EAGVAQSPRYKIIEKRQSVAFWCNPISGHATLYWYQQILGQGPKLLIQFQNNGVVDDSQLPKDRFSAERLKGVDSTLKIQPAKLEDSAVYLCASSLVTGAGEQYFGPGTRLTVT.

The chain has TRBV6-4 and TRBJ2-1; D gene ambiguous. CDR1 is MRHNA and CDR2 is SNTAGT in the germline V gene. CDR3 length: 15 residues. V dropped 6 bases and J dropped 0 bases, with 12 bases sitting between them. The CDR3 bases are TGTGCCAGCAGAAGTCAGGAAAGCTCCTACAATGAGCAGTTCTTC. Protein product: CASRSQESSYNEQFF.

This clonotype was seen ten or more times. A junction boundary mismatches the germline segment, possibly from a read error. V gene TRBV5-1 combines with J gene TRBJ2-7, with D unclear. Germline assignment: CDR1 SGHRS and CDR2 YFSETQ. The CDR3 contains 13 residues. The CDR3 sequence: CASSLPSSYEQYF. CDR3 sequence (DNA): TGTGCCAGCAGCCTACCGAGCTCCTACGAGCAGTACTTC. Together with reference TRBV5-1 and TRBJ2-7, the CDR3 gives the full variable domain: KAGVTQTPRYLIKTRGQQVTLSCSPISGHRSVSWYQQTPGQGLQFLFEYFSETQRNKGNFPGRFSGRQFSNSRSEMNVSTLELGDSALYLCASSLPSSYEQYFGPGTRLTVT.

V is TRBV2 and J is TRBJ2-3; D might be TRBD2 (5 bases). Germline V lookup: CDR1 SNHLY, CDR2 FYNNEI. The CDR3 contains 14 residues. The V end lost 7 bases, the J end lost 6 bases, and 17 bases lay between the germline ends. The CDR3 DNA is TGTGCCAGCAATGTCGGGGTTCCGATCGATACGCAGTATTTT. Amino acid sequence: CASNVGVPIDTQYF.

This clonotype was counted many times. The V call is TRBV12-3 or TRBV12-4, the J call TRBJ2-1; D is unclear. With 6 bases removed from V and 1 base from J, the gap between germline ends came to 28 bases. CDR3 size: 20 residues. CDR3 loop: CASRLRMGSSIGQSYNEQFF. In nucleotides, the CDR3 is TGTGCCAGCAGGTTACGGATGGGGTCCAGCATCGGGCAATCCTACAATGAGCAGTTCTTC.

In its sample, this clonotype was seen many times. The rearrangement uses TRBV12-3 or TRBV12-4 and TRBJ2-7; D is possibly TRBD2 (5 bases). The V and J ends lost 6 bases and 6 bases respectively, with 15 bases between them. CDR3 length: 13 residues. CDR3 in amino acids: CASSPMKRVEQYF. The CDR3 coding sequence is TGTGCCAGCAGCCCAATGAAGAGGGTCGAGCAGTACTTC.

This clonotype was observed many times. The rearrangement joins TRBV29-1 to TRBJ2-7; D possibly uses TRBD1 or TRBD2 (5 bases each). Germline CDR1 reads SQVTM; CDR2 reads ANQGSEA. The CDR3 extends over 12 amino acids. CDR3 amino acids: CSGRRDGYEQYF. DNA for the CDR3: TGCAGTGGGAGACGGGACGGCTACGAGCAGTACTTC.

In its sample, this clonotype was seen a few times. The V gene is TRBV5-1, the J gene TRBJ2-7, with no clear D. Trimming left V 3 bases short and J 1 base short, with 8 bases between. Germline CDR1 is SGHRS and CDR2 is YFSETQ. CDR3 length: 13 residues. The CDR3, as DNA: TGCGCCAGCAGCTCTGACACGTCCTACGAGCAGTACTTC. It specifies CASSSDTSYEQYF.

This clonotype was counted many times. The rearrangement links TRBV12-3 or TRBV12-4 to TRBJ2-7; D gene unclear. V was shortened by 10 bases and J by 3 bases, with 16 bases between the two germline ends. The CDR3 loop spans 13 amino acids. The DNA for the CDR3 is TGTGCCACCACGATGGGCTACGGCTACGAGCAGTACTTC. It specifies CATTMGYGYEQYF.

This clonotype was counted ten times or more. This chain uses TRBV7-6 with TRBJ1-5; 12 positions match TRBD1. Germline assignment: CDR1 SGHVS and CDR2 FNYEAQ. V was pared by 5 bases and J by 4 bases, with 6 bases of the junction left unmatched. The CDR3 is 16 residues long. The CDR3 DNA reads TGTGCCAGCAGCGAGGGACAGGGGGCGGGTAATCAGCCCCAGCATTTT. Translating gives CASSEGQGAGNQPQHF.

V usage is TRBV3-1 and J usage is TRBJ2-4; 11 nucleotides match TRBD2. The CDR3 runs 19 residues. Trimming at V came to 0 bases and at J to 0 bases, leaving 7 bases not matched to a gene. CDR1 LGHDT and CDR2 YNNKEL come from the germline V gene (reference sequence). The CDR3 nucleotides read TGTGCCAGCAGCCAAGATCTAGCGGGGGGTCCCCTAGCCAAAAACATTCAGTACTTC. It is translated as CASSQDLAGGPLAKNIQYF.